This T cell receptor beta chain was identified in a study of blood T cell repertoires in COVID-19 (dated by TCRdb to the early 2020s). Context from the whole study: Collaborator samples came from the United States, Italy and Spain and covered acute and convalescent phases of COVID-19. The prospective study material was composed of cDNA or gDNA derived from T cells, B-cell-depleted T cells, or PBMCs. HLA class I and class II types, where available, came from metadata supplied by the sample provider rather than from assay-based typing. The repertoires were released in a freely available public database intended as a resource for research on the immune response to SARS-CoV-2. A de-identified subject ID, COVID-19 status, age in years and sex were almost always included in the sample metadata. Samples were obtained from the ongoing ImmuneRACE study (first 160 participants) and from 1,254 subjects provided by 6 global collaborators. Deeply sampled blood TCRbeta repertoires from subjects exposed to, actively infected with, or recovered from COVID-19 were included in the dataset.

TCRbeta CDR3 regions were amplified from genomic DNA using the immunoSEQ Assay, a bias-controlled multiplex PCR. The source study handled its data this way. The number of nucleated cells in each sample was estimated by amplification of reference gene primers within the assay. To quantify the absolute abundance of each unique TCRbeta CDR3 rearrangement, sequence reads were collapsed and filtered. For each sample, productive Simpson clonality was calculated as the square root of Simpson's diversity index over productive rearrangements. Drawn from immuneACCESS, this table holds only the in-frame rearrangements with V and J called that TCRdb kept. Clones are partly lost; checked studies trace under half to an unresolved V gene and leave the rest unexplained. V and J calls and clone size are those listed in that table; D and trimming were worked out from the DNA. The sample has 180,000 or so clones on record, about 90% of them singletons. The ten largest make up around 1.5% of the sample.

What the research found in general, with its limitations: The amount of clinical and demographic metadata varied by source and participant and was provided uncurated.

For this clone: Its antigen is still unknown. The input lacks base qualities; no much larger clone sits a single base away.

The germline V end is reduced by 0 bases and the J end by 4 bases; junction bases left unmatched: 11. The germline V gene yields SGDLS for CDR1 and YYNGEE for CDR2. The CDR3 covers 18 residues, taking in both the cysteine and the phenylalanine. The sequence is cut down to CDR3 DNA, 54 bases in frame from base 1. Whole blood was collected in K2EDTA tubes by collaborating institutions according to the institutions' own protocols. For TCRbeta analysis, collaborator samples were shipped as frozen whole blood, as isolated PBMCs, or as DNA extracted from either sample type. Recombination linked TRBV9 to TRBJ2-1; the central 9 bases match TRBD2. Sequencing used peripheral blood. This sequence originates from a man younger than 35 with active or convalescent COVID-19. The CDR3 protein is CASSVATGLAGVYNEQFF. Read as DNA, the sequence is TGTGCCAGCAGCGTAGCTACAGGGTTAGCGGGAGTGTACAATGAGCAGTTCTTC.